This T cell receptor beta chain was recovered during a study of cytomegalovirus exposure and HLA in healthy donors. Germline V gene lookup returns CDR1 SGHNT and CDR2 YYREEE (reference sequence). Between the trimmed V and J ends, which lost 6 bases and 1 base, there was a span of 10 bases. The CDR3 has 13 amino acids. Using immunoSEQ multiplex PCR, the repertoire was profiled, and TCRdb retains in-frame clones only, with some absent. Altogether 140,000 to 150,000 clones are present, approximately 91% being singletons, with the ten largest covering 0.6% to 0.8%. The TCR comes from a young man in good health and CMV-seronegative. This chain links TRBV5-4 with TRBJ2-5; TRBD2 might be the D (6 bases). The sample comprised PBMCs. The CDR3 reads CASTTGSQETQYF. The DNA for the CDR3 is TGTGCCAGCACCACCGGGAGCCAAGAGACCCAGTACTTC.